This entry lists 20 T cell receptor beta chains sequenced from one sample in a study of human T cells and chemical hapten exposure. TCRdb re-derived calls from the RACE reads in MiXCR, one entry per CDR3 protein. The sample shows a few hundred thousand distinct CDR3 sequences, nearly 6.5% of them seen only once. Time point: patch test 2, 6 weeks after DPC sensitization. Treatment reported: therapeutic diphenylcyclopropenone sensitization with weekly scalp DPC. The sequenced sample was whole blood, obtained in connection with sensitization to the hapten diphenylcyclopropenone (DPC). These receptor sequences come from a young woman with alopecia areata. Some clones in this sample may be carry-over from other donors' samples.

This clonotype was detected a few times. J is TRBJ1-3 and V is TRBV4-3; 7 nucleotides match TRBD1. CDR3 length: 19 amino acids. Looked up from germline, CDR1 is LGHNA and CDR2 is YSLEER. Losses at the gene ends were 5 bases for V and 3 bases for J; bases not matched to a gene: 19. CDR3 in amino acids: CASSEGAASGVIGGNTIYF. In DNA, the CDR3 is TGCGCCAGCAGCGAGGGGGCCGCCTCCGGTGTAATCGGTGGAAACACCATATATTTT.

This clonotype occurred a few times. This chain connects TRBV2 to TRBJ1-4; 8 positions match TRBD1. Trimming removed 7 bases from V and 4 bases from J; junction bases left unmatched: 5. This CDR3 spans 14 amino acids. CDR1 SNHLY and CDR2 FYNNEI come from the germline V gene. CDR3 sequence reads: CASIVDRVNEKLFF. CDR3 nucleotide sequence: TGTGCCAGCATCGTGGACAGGGTTAATGAAAAACTGTTTTTT.

At least ten counts were recorded for this clonotype. This sequence joins TRBV11-1 and TRBJ1-6; maybe TRBD1 (5 bases). The CDR3 has 16 residues. V lost 5 bases and J lost 0, with 11 bases in between. The germline V gene encodes CDR1 SGHAT and CDR2 FQDESV (reference sequence). The CDR3 loop is CASSDSFRSYNSPLHF. The CDR3 nucleotides are TGTGCCAGCAGCGACAGTTTTCGCTCCTATAATTCACCCCTCCACTTT.

This clonotype was seen at least ten times. This rearrangement joins TRBV3-1 to TRBJ1-3; a weak D match, TRBD1 (5 bases). CDR1 is LGHDT and CDR2 is YNNKEL in the germline V gene (reference sequence). V was clipped by 1 base and J by 0 bases, with 7 bases between them. There are 15 residues in the CDR3. This CDR3 reads CASSQGQNSGNTIYF. The CDR3 region has the DNA TGTGCCAGCAGCCAAGGACAGAACTCTGGAAACACCATATATTTT.

This clonotype has ten or more counts. This rearrangement joins TRBV6-5 to TRBJ1-4; 7 nucleotides agree with TRBD1. Per the germline V gene, CDR1 is MNHEY and CDR2 is SVGAGI. This CDR3 is built from 17 residues. The junction had 9 bases not matched to a gene; V was cut back by 5 bases and J by 0 bases. CDR3 DNA sequence: TGTGCCAGCAGTCGCGGACAGGCCCCTGCAACTAATGAAAAACTGTTTTTT. This gives the protein CASSRGQAPATNEKLFF.

This clonotype was seen repeatedly, ten times or more. The chain is built from TRBV7-2 and TRBJ1-4; weak D call: TRBD1 (5 bases). The CDR3 has 15 amino acids. V was clipped by 3 bases and J by 5 bases, with 13 bases between them. Germline loops: CDR1 SGHTA, CDR2 FQGNSA. CDR3 amino acids: CASSLSGTGNEKLFF. The CDR3 coding sequence is TGTGCCAGCAGCTTGTCCGGGACGGGGAATGAAAAACTGTTTTTT.

This clonotype has ten or more counts. V usage is TRBV11-3 and J usage is TRBJ1-6, with TRBD1 as a possible D gene (6 bases). CDR1 and CDR2 from the germline V gene are SGHNT and YENEEA. Trimming took off 4 bases at V and 0 bases at J, with 7 bases between the two ends. The CDR3 extends over 15 amino acids. CDR3 residues: CASSSDSSYNSPLHF. The CDR3 DNA reads as TGTGCCAGCAGCTCGGACAGCTCCTATAATTCACCCCTCCACTTT.

This chain links TRBV6-2 or TRBV6-3 with TRBJ1-2; D possibly corresponds to TRBD1 (6 bases). The germline gives CDR1 MNHEY, CDR2 SVGEGT. V was clipped by 6 bases and J by 0 bases, with 8 bases between them. The CDR3 has 13 residues. CDR3 residues: CASSHRANYGYTF. The CDR3 nucleotides read TGTGCCAGCAGCCACAGGGCTAACTATGGCTACACCTTC.

This clonotype occurred a few times. This chain connects TRBV4-2 to TRBJ2-7; 12 nucleotides match TRBD2. Trimming took 1 base from V and 0 from J; bases not matched to a gene: 4. The CDR3 loop spans 17 amino acids. The V gene's germline CDR1 is LGHNA and CDR2 YNFKEQ. The chain's CDR3 is CASSQGTSGASSYEQYF. CDR3 coding DNA: TGTGCCAGCAGCCAAGGGACTAGCGGGGCCAGCTCCTACGAGCAGTACTTC.

This chain uses TRBV6-2 or TRBV6-3 with TRBJ2-3; 7 bases line up with TRBD1. The CDR3 is 17 residues long. Germline-derived CDR1 and CDR2 are MNHEY and SVGEGT. J was trimmed by 0 bases and V by 2 bases; bases with no gene match: 8. The DNA for the CDR3 is TGTGCCAGCAGTTACCTGACAGGGAAGCTTAGCACAGATACGCAGTATTTT. Its protein product is CASSYLTGKLSTDTQYF.

This clonotype has just a few counts. This sequence joins TRBV18 and TRBJ2-3; TRBD1 might be the D (5 bases). The CDR3 consists of 15 residues. V lost 3 bases to trimming and J lost 4 bases, with 14 bases between them. Per germline, CDR1 KGHSH and CDR2 LQKENI. In nucleotides, the CDR3 is TGTGCCAGCTCACCCAGCCAGGGTGTCGCAGATACGCAGTATTTT. This gives the protein CASSPSQGVADTQYF.

This clonotype turned up a few times. The chain uses TRBV27 and TRBJ1-6, with D tentatively TRBD1 (6 bases). Germline assignment: CDR1 MNHEY and CDR2 SMNVEV (reference sequence). This CDR3 is built from 18 residues. The V and J ends lost 5 bases and 0 bases respectively, with 17 bases between them. CDR3 bases: TGTGCCAGCAGTCCACTCTTGACAGGCAGCTCCTATAATTCACCCCTCCACTTT. The encoded protein is CASSPLLTGSSYNSPLHF.

This clonotype was recorded at least ten times. V and J are TRBV20-1 and TRBJ1-1, with D maybe TRBD1 (5 bases). Germline V gene sequence: CDR1 DFQATT, CDR2 SNEGSKA (reference sequence). The V end lost 5 bases, the J end lost 0 bases, and 10 bases lay between the germline ends. The CDR3 has 13 amino acids. CDR3 nucleotide sequence: TGCAGTGCTCTACAGGAGATGAACACTGAAGCTTTCTTT. Translating it yields CSALQEMNTEAFF.

This clonotype was observed many times. V and J are TRBV5-1 and TRBJ1-1, with D unclear. In germline, CDR1 is SGHRS, CDR2 YFSETQ. CDR3 length equals 15 residues. Deletions cut 0 bases from V and 4 bases from J, with 13 bases between. The CDR3 spells CASSLGHSGSTEAFF. For the CDR3, the DNA is TGCGCCAGCAGCTTGGGACACAGCGGATCCACTGAAGCTTTCTTT.

The chain employs TRBV29-1 and TRBJ2-7, with D possibly TRBD2 on 6 matching bases. The CDR3 has 13 residues. Germline CDR1 and CDR2: SQVTM and ANQGSEA. The V end lost 1 base, the J end lost 7 bases, and 14 bases lay between the germline ends. As DNA, the CDR3 is TGCAGCGTTGAAGTTCAAGGGGCGGGGGAGCAGTACTTC. As protein: CSVEVQGAGEQYF.

This clonotype has only a few counts. The V call is TRBV4-3, the J call TRBJ2-2; perhaps D is TRBD1 or TRBD2 (6 bases each). The CDR3 is 17 residues long. The germline CDR1 and CDR2 sequences are LGHNA and YSLEER. V was pared by 4 bases and J by 0 bases, with 15 bases between. The CDR3 sequence is CASSRITGAANTGELFF. CDR3 nucleotide sequence: TGCGCCAGCAGCCGTATAACGGGGGCAGCGAACACCGGGGAGCTGTTTTTT.

V usage is TRBV15 and J usage is TRBJ1-3, with TRBD1 matching over 10 bases. V shed 5 bases, J shed 5 bases, and the junction held 6 bases outside the gene matches. This CDR3 has 15 residues. CDR1 LNHNV and CDR2 YYDKDF come from the germline V gene (reference sequence). CDR3 sequence reads: CATSPGTGARNTIYF. CDR3 DNA sequence: TGTGCCACCAGCCCCGGGACAGGGGCCCGAAACACCATATATTTT.

The chain is built from TRBV28 and TRBJ2-3; D not resolved. Germline V gene sequence: CDR1 MDHEN, CDR2 SYDVKM. The V and J ends lost 6 bases and 8 bases respectively, with 21 bases between them. CDR3 length: 15 amino acids. The CDR3 nucleotides are TGTGCCAGCAGCCTCTGGACCGACGGCCCGGGTACGCAGTATTTT. It encodes CASSLWTDGPGTQYF.

This clonotype was detected a few times. The J gene is TRBJ2-1, the V gene TRBV7-2; 13 nucleotides line up with TRBD2. The trim removed 5 bases at V and 3 bases at J, leaving 4 bases unmatched. CDR3 length: 16 residues. Germline CDR1 SGHTA, CDR2 FQGNSA. The CDR3 here is CASSTGTSGIYNEQFF. The CDR3 DNA reads as TGTGCCAGCAGCACCGGGACTAGCGGGATCTACAATGAGCAGTTCTTC.

This clonotype was counted many times. The chain uses TRBV7-3 and TRBJ2-5, with 10 nucleotides matching TRBD2. Germline CDR1 reads SGHTA; CDR2 reads FQGTGA. This CDR3 comprises 16 residues. V shed 1 base and J 0 bases; nucleotides not matched to a gene: 2. CDR3 loop: CASSLSSGGYQETQYF. DNA of the CDR3: TGTGCCAGCAGCTTAAGTAGCGGGGGGTACCAAGAGACCCAGTACTTC.